Listed here is a single T cell receptor beta chain. There are a few counts of this clone. The specificity of this receptor is unknown. No base quality values were provided; no much bigger clone lies one nucleotide off. This entry comes from a study of blood T cell repertoires in COVID-19 (dated by TCRdb to the early 2020s). Context from the whole study: Samples from collaborators originated in the United States, Italy and Spain and spanned both the acute and convalescent phases of COVID-19. Nearly every sample came with metadata listing a de-identified subject ID, COVID-19 status, age in years and sex. A freely available public database, intended as a resource for researchers studying the immune response to SARS-CoV-2, is where the repertoires were released. The material from the prospective study consisted of cDNA or gDNA derived from T cells, B-cell-depleted T cells, or PBMCs. Samples were obtained from the ongoing ImmuneRACE study (first 160 participants) and from 1,254 subjects provided by 6 global collaborators. Where available, HLA class I and class II types were obtained from metadata supplied by the sample provider rather than from assay-based typing. Subjects who had been exposed to COVID-19, were actively infected with it, or had recovered from it provided the deeply sampled blood TCRbeta repertoires that made up the dataset.

TCRbeta CDR3 regions were amplified from genomic DNA using the immunoSEQ Assay, a bias-controlled multiplex PCR. On the authors' methods: Within the assay, amplification of reference gene primers was used to estimate how many nucleated cells each sample contained. Sequence reads were collapsed and filtered to measure the absolute abundance of every unique TCRbeta CDR3 rearrangement. Productive Simpson clonality was computed per sample as the square root of Simpson's diversity index over productive rearrangements. The immuneACCESS repertoire file appears here via TCRdb, limited to in-frame rearrangements. These files lack a portion of the clones; in checked studies, under half of the deficit traces to unresolved V genes, and the cause of the others is not known. V, J and clone size are those of that table, while D and trimming were read from the DNA. A total of 300,000 to 350,000 clones appear in this sample, 80% to 90% of them only once. Of the sample, around 9.9% falls within the top ten clones.

Study-level results and caveats: The quantity of clinical and demographic metadata differed by source and by participant and was supplied without curation.

In Seattle, one collaborating source enrolled patients while the infection was active and tracked those patients longitudinally over the course of disease. Whole blood was collected in K2EDTA tubes by collaborating institutions according to the institutions' own protocols. For TCRbeta analysis, collaborators shipped samples as frozen whole blood, isolated PBMCs, or DNA extracted from either of those sample types. The material sequenced was peripheral blood. The origin of this receptor is a man aged 25 to 40 with COVID-19, enrolled during active disease.

CDR3 protein: CASSLVTGGGKNIQYF. The nucleotide sequence reads as follows: TGTGCCAGCAGCTTAGTAACAGGGGGAGGCAAAAACATTCAGTACTTC. The rearranged chain carries TRBV7-2 and TRBJ2-4; 8 nucleotides in the junction match TRBD1. Trimming leaves V shorter by 1 base and J shorter by 3 bases, with the junction holding 5 bases beyond the gene matches. The CDR3 runs 16 residues from the cysteine to the phenylalanine. This entry keeps only the CDR3 DNA: 48 bases, framed from base 1. The germline V gene gives CDR1 as SGHTA and CDR2 as FQGNSA. With the rest looked up from the reference TRBV7-2 and TRBJ2-4 genes rather than sequenced, the full variable domain is GAGVSQSPSNKVTEKGKDVELRCDPISGHTALYWYRQSLGQGLEFLIYFQGNSAPDKSGLPSDRFSAERTGGSVSTLTIQRTQQEDSAVYLCASSLVTGGGKNIQYFGAGTRLSVL.